The present T cell receptor beta chain was sequenced within a study of blood T cells in healthy people across ages. Overall study context: T cells yielded about one barcoded beta molecule per two cells through template switching. Study-wide points: Investigators viewed diversity estimates from one million T cells as underestimates, the study reported.

The authors ran a second PCR of roughly 7 to 11 cycles using a sample-barcoded 5' primer and a J-beta primer mix. TCRdb redid the calling of the 5' RACE reads with MiXCR, one entry per CDR3 protein. The sample shows about 780,000 distinct CDR3 sequences, approximately 65% of them seen only once. Individuals who donated were healthy Caucasians from Russia aged roughly 6 to 95. Concerning this clonotype itself: Its cognate antigen is unknown.

V lost 3 bases to trimming and J lost 5 bases; unmatched junction nucleotides: 6. CDR3 size: 14 residues. Germline loops: CDR1 DFQATT, CDR2 SNEGSKA (reference sequence). The gene calls are TRBV20-1 and TRBJ2-1; 8 bases match TRBD2. The sample comprised blood. The TCR originated in a man aged 25-45 years in good health. The CDR3, as DNA: TGCAGTGCTAGTTGGCGGGGGGAAGACAATGAGCAGTTCTTC. Translation gives CSASWRGEDNEQFF.